Below, 22 T cell receptor beta chains from the same sample are listed, as sequenced in a study of cytomegalovirus exposure and HLA in healthy donors (dated by TCRdb to about 2017). Library construction relied on the immunoSEQ multiplex PCR assay. For the multiplex PCR, a mixture combining 60 forward primers for TCR Vbeta segments and 13 reverse primers for TCR Jbeta segments was used. The table was pulled from immuneACCESS by TCRdb, which kept in-frame rearrangements only. Such tables lose some clones; where checked, under half of the loss comes from unresolved V genes, and the rest has no known cause. The sample table contains under 200,000 clones; only one count was recorded for about four fifths of them. The leading ten clones occupy around 9% of the sample. Sequenced: PBMCs. These TCRs come from a male donor in good health and CMV-seropositive.

The chain combines TRBV30 with TRBJ2-7; 10 bases are a match to TRBD1. The germline V gene has CDR1 GTSNPN and CDR2 SVGIG (reference sequence). CDR3 length: 19 amino acids. Trimming cost V 0 bases and J 6 bases; bases outside gene matches: 20. CDR3 region: CAWSVPTGTGVRHEGEQYF. CDR3 nucleotides: TGTGCCTGGAGTGTCCCCACCGGGACAGGGGTCCGCCATGAGGGCGAGCAGTACTTC.

This chain joins TRBV25-1 and TRBJ2-1, with D perhaps TRBD2 (5 bases). Trimming took off 6 bases at V and 3 bases at J, with 9 bases between the two ends. The CDR3 is 13 amino acids. CDR1 and CDR2 from the germline V gene are MGHDK and SYGVNS. The CDR3: CASRGSNYNEQFF. The CDR3 DNA reads TGTGCCAGCAGGGGGAGTAACTACAATGAGCAGTTCTTC.

The chain joins TRBV7-2 to TRBJ2-7, with a possible D match to TRBD2 (6 bases). This CDR3 comprises 14 residues. Germline loops: CDR1 SGHTA, CDR2 FQGNSA. Trimming removed 5 bases at V and 2 bases at J, with 13 bases between. CDR3 in amino acids: CASSRDSKAYEQYF. DNA for the CDR3: TGTGCCAGCAGCCGGGACTCCAAAGCCTACGAGCAGTACTTC.

The chain couples TRBV19 to TRBJ2-7; the D gene is possibly TRBD1 (6 bases). V was clipped by 1 base and J by 3 bases, with 10 bases between them. This CDR3 contains 14 residues. Germline V gene data show CDR1 as LNHDA and CDR2 as SQIVND (reference sequence). The CDR3 coding sequence is TGTGCCAGTAGTATAGCCGGGACAAACTACGAGCAGTACTTC. Protein sequence: CASSIAGTNYEQYF.

This chain connects TRBV6-6 to TRBJ2-5; TRBD2 matches at 7 bases. Germline V gene data show CDR1 as MNHNY and CDR2 as SVGAGI (reference sequence). V lost 4 bases to trimming and J lost 4 bases; unmatched junction nucleotides: 3. CDR3 length equals 13 residues. CDR3 sequence reads: CASSWTRLETQYF. CDR3 in DNA: TGTGCCAGCAGTTGGACTAGGCTAGAGACCCAGTACTTC.

V is TRBV11-3 and J is TRBJ2-7, with 9 positions matching TRBD1. V trimming: 3 bases; J trimming: 3 bases; junction bases outside the gene matches: 6. Germline loops: CDR1 SGHNT, CDR2 YENEEA. There are 15 residues in the CDR3. CDR3 nucleotide sequence: TGTGCCAGCAGCTTGGGACAGGGAGGGAGCTACGAGCAGTACTTC. Its translation: CASSLGQGGSYEQYF.

The rearrangement links TRBV5-1 to TRBJ1-2; 8 bases match TRBD1. V lost 3 bases to trimming and J lost 3 bases; unmatched junction nucleotides: 10. CDR1 is SGHRS and CDR2 is YFSETQ in the germline V gene. This CDR3 is built from 16 residues. Here the CDR3 reads CASSSGGVRVDYGYTF. CDR3 DNA: TGCGCCAGCAGCTCAGGGGGCGTGCGGGTTGACTATGGCTACACCTTC. The full variable domain, with the rest looked up from reference TRBV5-1 and TRBJ1-2, is KAGVTQTPRYLIKTRGQQVTLSCSPISGHRSVSWYQQTPGQGLQFLFEYFSETQRNKGNFPGRFSGRQFSNSRSEMNVSTLELGDSALYLCASSSGGVRVDYGYTFGSGTRLTVV.

The V gene is TRBV6-6, the J gene TRBJ1-2; 7 bases are shared with TRBD1. After removal of 0 bases from V and 3 bases from J, the junction contained 7 bases not matched to a gene. CDR1 is MNHNY, CDR2 SVGAGI, per germline (reference sequence). The length of the CDR3 is 16 residues. The CDR3 is CASSYSPRGRDYGYTF. Written as DNA, the CDR3 is TGTGCCAGCAGTTACTCGCCGAGGGGGCGCGACTATGGCTACACCTTC.

This clone was seen a handful of times. The rearrangement joins TRBV5-1 to TRBJ1-2; D perhaps matches TRBD1 (5 bases). The germline V gene has CDR1 SGHRS and CDR2 YFSETQ. The ends were cut back, 0 bases at V and 3 bases at J, with 12 bases in the middle. The CDR3 is made up of 15 amino acids. Here the CDR3 reads CASSLGEGVHYGYTF. The CDR3 nucleotides read TGCGCCAGCAGCTTGGGGGAAGGGGTACACTATGGCTACACCTTC.

The CDR3 nucleotides read TGTGCCAGCAGCGGACAGGGAGCGGCTGGAAACACCATATATTTT. Encoded protein: CASSGQGAAGNTIYF. The chain recombines TRBV4-2 with TRBJ1-3, with 8 bases fitting TRBD1. This CDR3 has 15 residues. J lost 2 bases, V lost 5 bases, and 5 bases had no gene match. Germline values: CDR1 LGHNA, CDR2 YNFKEQ.

In its sample, this clone was seen a few times. This chain uses TRBV28 with TRBJ1-2; D gene ambiguous. This CDR3 is built from 13 residues. Germline CDR1 reads MDHEN; CDR2 reads SYDVKM. The V end lost 5 bases, the J end lost 4 bases, and 11 bases lay between the germline ends. CDR3 residues: CASSPDTSYGYTF. The CDR3 region has the DNA TGTGCCAGCAGTCCCGACACTAGCTATGGCTACACCTTC.

This chain links TRBV7-5 with TRBJ1-2. TRBV7-5 is annotated as a pseudogene. This CDR3 has 13 residues. The CDR3 is CARSSGKGRGYTF. DNA of the CDR3: TGTGCCAGAAGCTCCGGGAAGGGTCGGGGCTACACCTTC.

Written as DNA, the CDR3 is TGTGCCAGCAGAGCGGGACAGGGAACCCACGAGCAGTACTTC. Residues: CASRAGQGTHEQYF. This chain uses TRBV6-5 with TRBJ2-7; 9 nucleotides match TRBD1. Per the germline V gene, CDR1 is MNHEY and CDR2 is SVGAGI. Trimming took 6 bases from V and 5 from J; bases not matched to a gene: 8. The CDR3 has 14 residues.

The chain is built from TRBV5-3 and TRBJ1-5; 10 bases agree with TRBD1. TRBV5-3 is noted as an ORF with a role that remains uncertain. The V gene end was trimmed by 3 bases and the J gene end by 1 base; junction bases not matched to a gene: 1. This CDR3 is 15 amino acids long. CDR3 nucleotides: TGTGCCAGAAGCTGGGACAGGGGCAGCAATCAGCCCCAGCATTTT. It is translated as CARSWDRGSNQPQHF.

V gene TRBV19 combines with J gene TRBJ1-5; D not certain. The germline V and J ends were trimmed by 7 bases and 1 base, with 14 bases remaining between them. The germline gives CDR1 LNHDA, CDR2 SQIVND (reference sequence). This CDR3 is 15 amino acids long. DNA for the CDR3: TGTGCCAGTACCCCGCAAGACATAAGCAATCAGCCCCAGCATTTT. Translation: CASTPQDISNQPQHF.

The V gene is TRBV7-2, the J gene TRBJ2-7; weak D call: TRBD1 (6 bases). Per the germline V gene, CDR1 is SGHTA and CDR2 is FQGNSA. The CDR3 contains 14 residues. With 1 base removed from V and 3 bases from J, the gap between germline ends came to 10 bases. CDR3 in DNA: TGTGCCAGCAGCTTAGTACAGGGAAGCTACGAGCAGTACTTC. Translated, it gives CASSLVQGSYEQYF.

The chain uses TRBV11-2 and TRBJ2-1, with D perhaps matching TRBD2 (6 bases). V was cut by 1 base and J by 8 bases, with 15 bases left in between. The CDR3 has 15 residues. CDR1 and CDR2 (germline): SGHAT, FQNNGV. The CDR3 DNA follows: TGTGCCAGCAGCTTAGCCCCCGGACCGGGGGATGAGCAGTTCTTC. Its translation: CASSLAPGPGDEQFF.

The chain employs TRBV27 and TRBJ1-4; D is ambiguous. This CDR3 contains 15 residues. The germline V gene has CDR1 MNHEY and CDR2 SMNVEV (reference sequence). Trimming removed 0 bases at V and 8 bases at J, with 13 bases between. As DNA, the CDR3 is TGTGCCAGCAGTTTATCGGACCGGGGTCGGGAAAAACTGTTTTTT. It codes for CASSLSDRGREKLFF.

J is TRBJ1-2 and V is TRBV2; 9 bases line up with TRBD1. This CDR3 contains 13 residues. With 7 bases clipped from V and 4 bases from J, the junction kept 4 bases outside the gene matches. Looked up from germline, CDR1 is SNHLY and CDR2 is FYNNEI. In DNA form, the CDR3 reads TGTGCCAGCAAAGGGACAGGGCGCTATGGCTACACCTTC. Translating gives CASKGTGRYGYTF.

A few counts support this clone. The V call is TRBV28, the J call TRBJ1-5; 8 bases line up with TRBD1. V was clipped by 5 bases and J by 7 bases; unmatched bases: 10. The CDR3 consists of 15 residues. Germline lookup yields CDR1 MDHEN and CDR2 SYDVKM. The CDR3 reads CASSLGQGLRQPQHF. In DNA, the CDR3 is TGTGCCAGCAGTCTTGGACAGGGCTTGAGGCAGCCCCAGCATTTT.

This clone was counted a single time. J is TRBJ1-1 and V is TRBV30; 7 nucleotides align to TRBD1. Germline CDR1 and CDR2: GTSNPN and SVGIG (reference sequence). This CDR3 contains 13 residues. The CDR3: CALGNRGNTEAFF. CDR3 bases: TGTGCACTTGGCAACAGGGGAAATACTGAAGCTTTCTTT.

The sample holds one count of this clone. In DNA form, the CDR3 reads TGTGCCAGCAGTGACCGAAGAACTAGCGGGAGGTTCAGCTCCTACGAGCAGTACTTC. It translates to CASSDRRTSGRFSSYEQYF. This chain connects TRBV6-1 to TRBJ2-5, with 12 bases matching TRBD2. Gene TRBJ2-7 matches the end of the DNA better, so the J call may be wrong. The CDR3 extends over 19 amino acids. Germline-derived CDR1 and CDR2 are MNHNS and SASEGT.